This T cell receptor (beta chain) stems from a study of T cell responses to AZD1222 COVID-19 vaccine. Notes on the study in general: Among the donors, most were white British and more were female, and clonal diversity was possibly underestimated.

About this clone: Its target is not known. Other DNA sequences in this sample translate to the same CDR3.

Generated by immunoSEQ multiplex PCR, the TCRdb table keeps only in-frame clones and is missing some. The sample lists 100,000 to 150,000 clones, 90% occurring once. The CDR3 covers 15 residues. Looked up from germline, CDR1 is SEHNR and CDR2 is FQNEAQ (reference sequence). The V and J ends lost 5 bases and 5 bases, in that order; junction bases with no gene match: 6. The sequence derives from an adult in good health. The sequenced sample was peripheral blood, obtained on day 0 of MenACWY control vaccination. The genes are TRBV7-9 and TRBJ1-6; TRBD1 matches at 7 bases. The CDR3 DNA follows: TGTGCCAGCAGCCCCTGGACAGGAGATAATTCACCCCTCCACTTT. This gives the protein CASSPWTGDNSPLHF.